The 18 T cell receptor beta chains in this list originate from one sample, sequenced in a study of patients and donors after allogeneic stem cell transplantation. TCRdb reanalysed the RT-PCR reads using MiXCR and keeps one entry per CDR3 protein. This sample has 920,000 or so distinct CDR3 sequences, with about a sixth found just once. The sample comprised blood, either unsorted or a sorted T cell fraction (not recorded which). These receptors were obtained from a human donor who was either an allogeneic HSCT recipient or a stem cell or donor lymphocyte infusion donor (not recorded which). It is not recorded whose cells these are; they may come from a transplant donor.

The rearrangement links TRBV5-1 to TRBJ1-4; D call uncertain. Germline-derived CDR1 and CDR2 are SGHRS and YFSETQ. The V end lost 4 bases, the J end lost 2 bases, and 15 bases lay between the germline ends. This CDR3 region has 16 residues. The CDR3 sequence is CASSPGPLGTNEKLFF. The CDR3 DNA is TGCGCCAGCAGCCCCGGTCCCCTCGGCACTAATGAAAAACTGTTTTTT.

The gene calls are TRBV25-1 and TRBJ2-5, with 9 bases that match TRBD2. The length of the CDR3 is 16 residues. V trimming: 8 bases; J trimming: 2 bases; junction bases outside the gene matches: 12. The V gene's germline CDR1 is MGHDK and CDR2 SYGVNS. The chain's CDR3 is CASGGLARPGQETQYF. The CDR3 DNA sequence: TGTGCCAGCGGAGGACTAGCGAGGCCTGGGCAAGAGACCCAGTACTTC.

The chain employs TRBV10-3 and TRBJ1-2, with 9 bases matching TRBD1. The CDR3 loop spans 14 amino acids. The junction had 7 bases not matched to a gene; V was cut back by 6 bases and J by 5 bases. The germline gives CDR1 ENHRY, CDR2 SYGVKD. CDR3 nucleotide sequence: TGTGCCATCAGCCCCTCCGGGACAGGGTATGGCTACACCTTC. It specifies CAISPSGTGYGYTF.

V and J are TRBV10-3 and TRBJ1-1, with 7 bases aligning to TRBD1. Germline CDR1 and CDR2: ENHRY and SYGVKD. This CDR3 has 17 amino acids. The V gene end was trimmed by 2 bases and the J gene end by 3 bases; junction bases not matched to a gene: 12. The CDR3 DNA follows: TGTGCCATCAGTGAGCCCCCCTACAGGGGTCCTTACACTGAAGCTTTCTTT. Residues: CAISEPPYRGPYTEAFF.

The CDR3 spells CSVEGGNSYNEQFF. Here the CDR3 DNA reads TGCAGCGTTGAGGGGGGAAACTCCTACAATGAGCAGTTCTTC. V usage is TRBV29-1 and J usage is TRBJ2-1, with D possibly being TRBD2 (6 bases). V was pared by 3 bases and J by 0 bases, with 9 bases between. Germline V gives CDR1 SQVTM, CDR2 ANQGSEA. This CDR3 comprises 14 residues.

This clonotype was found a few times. As DNA, the CDR3 is TGCAGTGCTCCGAACAAGGACCGGGACGCATACGAGCAGTACTTC. It encodes CSAPNKDRDAYEQYF. The rearrangement uses TRBV20-1 and TRBJ2-7; possibly TRBD1 or TRBD2 for D (5 bases each). Per germline, CDR1 DFQATT and CDR2 SNEGSKA (reference sequence). Trimming stripped 5 bases from V and 4 bases from J, with 21 bases between. This CDR3 contains 15 residues.

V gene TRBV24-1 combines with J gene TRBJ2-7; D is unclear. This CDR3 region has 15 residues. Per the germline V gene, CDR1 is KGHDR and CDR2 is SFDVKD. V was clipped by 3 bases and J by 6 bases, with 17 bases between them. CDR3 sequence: CATSDATDMGLEQYF. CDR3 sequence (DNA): TGTGCCACCAGTGATGCTACCGACATGGGTCTCGAGCAGTACTTC.

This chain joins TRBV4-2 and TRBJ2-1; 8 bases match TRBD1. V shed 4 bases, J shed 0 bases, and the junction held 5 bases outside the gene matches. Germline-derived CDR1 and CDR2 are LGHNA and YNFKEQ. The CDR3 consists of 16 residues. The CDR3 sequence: CASSRRTGSSYNEQFF. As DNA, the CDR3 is TGTGCCAGCAGCCGCCGGACAGGGAGCTCCTACAATGAGCAGTTCTTC.

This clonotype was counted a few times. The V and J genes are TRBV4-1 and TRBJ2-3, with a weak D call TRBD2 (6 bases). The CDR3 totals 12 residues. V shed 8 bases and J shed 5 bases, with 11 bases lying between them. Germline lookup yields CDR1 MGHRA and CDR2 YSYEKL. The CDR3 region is CASAGRVDTQYF. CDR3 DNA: TGCGCCAGCGCCGGGAGAGTAGATACGCAGTATTTT.

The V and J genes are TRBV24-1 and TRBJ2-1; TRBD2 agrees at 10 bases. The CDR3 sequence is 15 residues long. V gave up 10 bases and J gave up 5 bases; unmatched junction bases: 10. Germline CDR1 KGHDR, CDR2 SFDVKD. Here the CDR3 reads CATGPSGRSNNEQFF. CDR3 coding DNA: TGTGCCACAGGACCTAGCGGGAGAAGTAACAATGAGCAGTTCTTC.

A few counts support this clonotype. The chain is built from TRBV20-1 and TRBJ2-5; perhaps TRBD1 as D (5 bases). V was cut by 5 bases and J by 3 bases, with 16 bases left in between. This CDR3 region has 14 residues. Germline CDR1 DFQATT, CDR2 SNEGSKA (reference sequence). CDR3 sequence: CSARPFNRKETQYF. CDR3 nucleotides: TGCAGTGCTCGCCCATTCAACAGGAAAGAGACCCAGTACTTC.

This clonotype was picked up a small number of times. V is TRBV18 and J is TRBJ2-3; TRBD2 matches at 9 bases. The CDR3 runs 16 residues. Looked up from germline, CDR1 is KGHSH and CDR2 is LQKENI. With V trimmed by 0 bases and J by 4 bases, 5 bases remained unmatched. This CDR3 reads CASSPPSGGTADTQYF. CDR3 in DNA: TGTGCCAGCTCACCACCGAGCGGGGGGACAGCAGATACGCAGTATTTT.

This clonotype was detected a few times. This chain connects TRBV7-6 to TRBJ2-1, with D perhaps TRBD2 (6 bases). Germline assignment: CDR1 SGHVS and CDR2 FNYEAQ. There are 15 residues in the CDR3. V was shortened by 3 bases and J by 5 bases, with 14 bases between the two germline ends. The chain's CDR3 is CASSFIAEYNNEQFF. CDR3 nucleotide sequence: TGTGCCAGCAGCTTTATAGCGGAGTACAACAATGAGCAGTTCTTC. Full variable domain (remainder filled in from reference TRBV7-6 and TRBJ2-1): GAGVSQSPRYKVTKRGQDVALRCDPISGHVSLYWYRQALGQGPEFLTYFNYEAQQDKSGLPNDRFSAERPEGSISTLTIQRTEQRDSAMYRCASSFIAEYNNEQFFGPGTRLTVL.

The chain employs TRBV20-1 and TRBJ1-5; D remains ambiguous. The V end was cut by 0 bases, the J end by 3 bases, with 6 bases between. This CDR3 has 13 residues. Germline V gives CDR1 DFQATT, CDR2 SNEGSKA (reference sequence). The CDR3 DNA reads TGCAGTGCTAGAGAAAGGACCAATCAGCCCCAGCATTTT. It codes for CSARERTNQPQHF.

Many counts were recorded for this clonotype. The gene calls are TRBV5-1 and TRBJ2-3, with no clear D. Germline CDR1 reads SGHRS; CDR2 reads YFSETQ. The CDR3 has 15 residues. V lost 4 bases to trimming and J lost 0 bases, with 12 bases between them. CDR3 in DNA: TGCGCCAGCAGCACCCTAGGCCTAAGCACAGATACGCAGTATTTT. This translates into CASSTLGLSTDTQYF.

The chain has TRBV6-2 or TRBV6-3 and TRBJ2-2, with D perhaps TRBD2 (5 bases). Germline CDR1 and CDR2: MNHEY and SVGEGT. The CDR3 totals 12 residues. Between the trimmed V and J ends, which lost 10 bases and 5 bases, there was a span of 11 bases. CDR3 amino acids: CATQRGTGELFF. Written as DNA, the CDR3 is TGTGCCACCCAGCGAGGGACCGGGGAGCTGTTTTTT.

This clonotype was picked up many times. The CDR3 region has the DNA TGTGCCAGCAGTTCGGGACAGAGATACGAGCAGTACTTC. It specifies CASSSGQRYEQYF. The chain uses TRBV28 and TRBJ2-7, with 7 bases matching TRBD1. Germline assignment: CDR1 MDHEN and CDR2 SYDVKM. The V and J ends lost 4 bases and 4 bases, in that order; junction bases with no gene match: 4. The CDR3 is 13 amino acids.

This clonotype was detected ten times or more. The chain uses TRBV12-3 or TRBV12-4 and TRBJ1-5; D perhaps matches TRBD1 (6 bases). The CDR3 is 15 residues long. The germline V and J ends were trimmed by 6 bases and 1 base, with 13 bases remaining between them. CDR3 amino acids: CASSPKGGSNQPQHF. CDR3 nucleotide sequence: TGTGCCAGCAGCCCTAAGGGGGGGAGCAATCAGCCCCAGCATTTT.